Presented here are 24 T cell receptor beta chains from one specimen sequenced in a study of T cells in localized non-small cell lung cancer. Repertoires were generated with immunoSEQ multiplex PCR, while TCRdb's copy carries only in-frame clones and drops some. The data contain under 11,000 clones, 29% of them singletons. The specimen was lung tumor tissue, collected before any cancer treatment. The receptor set was obtained from a man between 40 and 70 years old with stage I lung adenocarcinoma.

This clone was observed a few times. This chain links TRBV15 with TRBJ1-1; the D is unclear. The CDR3 length is 13 residues. Germline V gene lookup returns CDR1 LNHNV and CDR2 YYDKDF (reference sequence). Trimming cost V 0 bases and J 1 base, with 3 bases left between them. In DNA, the CDR3 is TGTGCCACCAGCAGAGACCGGAACACTGAAGCTTTCTTT. Protein: CATSRDRNTEAFF. Looking up the rest from reference TRBV15 and TRBJ1-1 gives the full variable domain: DAMVIQNPRYQVTQFGKPVTLSCSQTLNHNVMYWYQQKSSQAPKLLFHYYDKDFNNEADTPDNFQSRRPNTSFCFLDIRSPGLGDTAMYLCATSRDRNTEAFFGQGTRLTVV.

This CDR3 reads CASSLALAVSSYEQYF. Here the CDR3 DNA reads TGCGCCAGCAGCTTGGCCCTGGCCGTCAGCTCCTACGAGCAGTACTTC. V and J are TRBV5-1 and TRBJ2-7; D uncertain. The CDR3 is made up of 16 amino acids. V lost 0 bases to trimming and J lost 0 bases, with 13 bases between them. Germline V gives CDR1 SGHRS, CDR2 YFSETQ. The whole variable domain, filled in from reference TRBV5-1 and TRBJ2-7, reads KAGVTQTPRYLIKTRGQQVTLSCSPISGHRSVSWYQQTPGQGLQFLFEYFSETQRNKGNFPGRFSGRQFSNSRSEMNVSTLELGDSALYLCASSLALAVSSYEQYFGPGTRLTVT.

This clone was seen only a few times. This chain connects TRBV19 to TRBJ2-7, with a possible D match to TRBD1 (6 bases). V lost 5 bases, J lost 3 bases, and 17 bases lay in between. This CDR3 is 15 amino acids long. Germline values: CDR1 LNHDA, CDR2 SQIVND (reference sequence). The CDR3 coding sequence is TGTGCCAGTAGTGGCCTCAAGGGGGTTAACTACGAGCAGTACTTC. Translated, it gives CASSGLKGVNYEQYF.

The CDR3 DNA sequence: TGTGCCAGCAGCGAACGGGGCACAGGGGACAATGAGCAGTTCTTC. It is translated as CASSERGTGDNEQFF. The V gene is TRBV9, the J gene TRBJ2-1, with 7 bases that match TRBD1. V lost 3 bases, J lost 5 bases, and 8 bases stayed unmatched. This CDR3 is built from 15 residues. The germline V gene has CDR1 SGDLS and CDR2 YYNGEE. The full variable domain, in which reference TRBV9 and TRBJ2-1 provide the parts outside the CDR3, is DSGVTQTPKHLITATGQRVTLRCSPRSGDLSVYWYQQSLDQGLQFLIQYYNGEERAKGNILERFSAQQFPDLHSELNLSSLELGDSALYFCASSERGTGDNEQFFGPGTRLTVL.

The table lists this clone with a few counts. The chain has TRBV6-8 and TRBJ2-5, with no clear D. The germline CDR1 and CDR2 sequences are MNHGY and SAAAGT. V lost 5 bases to trimming and J lost 5 bases, with 12 bases between them. The CDR3 has 13 residues. The CDR3 sequence: CASSALGRETQYF. CDR3 DNA: TGTGCCAGCAGTGCCTTAGGAAGGGAGACCCAGTACTTC.

By share, this clone ranks as large. This chain uses TRBV19 with TRBJ1-3; TRBD1 agrees at 10 bases. V shed 5 bases, J shed 8 bases, and the junction held 9 bases outside the gene matches. Germline assignment: CDR1 LNHDA and CDR2 SQIVND (reference sequence). CDR3 length: 15 residues. The CDR3 nucleotides are TGTGCCAGTAGTGGAGGGACAGGGGTTTGGGACACCATATATTTT. Its protein product is CASSGGTGVWDTIYF.

This clone was seen only a few times. The V gene is TRBV5-8, the J gene TRBJ1-2; 7 bases map to TRBD1. V shed 2 bases and J 5 bases; nucleotides not matched to a gene: 3. The CDR3 spans 13 residues. Per germline, CDR1 SGHTS and CDR2 YDEGEE. This chain's CDR3 is CASSFTGDYGYTF. The CDR3 DNA is TGTGCCAGCAGCTTTACAGGGGATTATGGCTACACCTTC.

The chain employs TRBV15 and TRBJ2-5; possible D gene TRBD1, 7 bases. The CDR3 extends over 17 amino acids. CDR1 and CDR2 from the germline V gene are LNHNV and YYDKDF (reference sequence). V was pared by 5 bases and J by 4 bases, with 23 bases between. Written as DNA, the CDR3 is TGTGCCACCAGCGGGACTTCGACAGGGTGGGGGACAGAGACCCAGTACTTC. Translation gives CATSGTSTGWGTETQYF.

The genes are TRBV12-5 and TRBJ2-4; no definite D call. The germline gives CDR1 LGHNT, CDR2 FRNRAP. Trimming took off 0 bases at V and 0 bases at J, with 6 bases between the two ends. CDR3 length: 15 amino acids. The CDR3 is CASGLVNLAKNIQYF. In DNA form, the CDR3 reads TGTGCTAGTGGTTTGGTAAACTTAGCCAAAAACATTCAGTACTTC.

The V gene is TRBV19, the J gene TRBJ1-1; the match to TRBD1 covers 7 bases. With 7 bases clipped from V and 4 bases from J, the junction kept 12 bases outside the gene matches. Germline V CDR1 and CDR2: LNHDA, SQIVND (reference sequence). The CDR3 extends over 15 amino acids. The CDR3 spells CASKAGDRVGTEAFF. The CDR3 DNA reads TGTGCCAGTAAGGCGGGTGACAGGGTGGGCACTGAAGCTTTCTTT.

The CDR3 sequence is CAWSPQLRETQYF. The DNA for the CDR3 is TGTGCCTGGAGCCCACAGTTGAGGGAGACCCAGTACTTC. The rearrangement links TRBV30 to TRBJ2-5, with D unresolved. V shed 3 bases and J shed 5 bases, with 13 bases lying between them. Germline-derived CDR1 and CDR2 are GTSNPN and SVGIG (reference sequence). This CDR3 is built from 13 residues.

This chain joins TRBV19 and TRBJ2-5; TRBD2 agrees at 10 bases. CDR3 length: 15 amino acids. Germline V gives CDR1 LNHDA, CDR2 SQIVND (reference sequence). J lost 1 base, V lost 7 bases, and 6 bases had no gene match. The CDR3: CASKNSGGPQETQYF. The CDR3 bases are TGTGCCAGTAAAAATAGCGGGGGGCCCCAAGAGACCCAGTACTTC.

The V call is TRBV29-1, the J call TRBJ1-3, with a weak D call TRBD1 (6 bases). The CDR3 runs to 15 residues. Germline V gives CDR1 SQVTM, CDR2 ANQGSEA. The V and J ends lost 0 bases and 4 bases respectively, with 13 bases between them. The CDR3 spells CSVEDRGLGGNTIYF. The DNA of the CDR3 is TGCAGCGTTGAAGACAGGGGCCTGGGCGGAAACACCATATATTTT. The full variable domain, completed using reference TRBV29-1 and TRBJ1-3, is SAVISQKPSRDICQRGTSLTIQCQVDSQVTMMFWYRQQPGQSLTLIATANQGSEATYESGFVIDKFPISRPNLTFSTLTVSNMSPEDSSIYLCSVEDRGLGGNTIYFGEGSWLTVV.

The chain links TRBV29-1 to TRBJ2-5; 10 nucleotides align to TRBD1. Germline V lookup: CDR1 SQVTM, CDR2 ANQGSEA. Trimming cost V 6 bases and J 6 bases; bases outside gene matches: 10. The CDR3 totals 14 residues. CDR3 sequence (DNA): TGCAGCGTCCGTGGGGGGACAGGGGCGCAGACCCAGTACTTC. This gives the protein CSVRGGTGAQTQYF.

In its sample, this clone ranks as medium-sized. The CDR3 spells CAISEGDSHNQPQHF. The DNA of the CDR3 is TGTGCCATCAGTGAGGGGGACAGCCACAATCAGCCCCAGCATTTT. The genes are TRBV10-3 and TRBJ1-5; 7 bases line up with TRBD1. The V and J ends lost 2 bases and 3 bases, in that order; junction bases with no gene match: 4. Germline values: CDR1 ENHRY, CDR2 SYGVKD. This CDR3 contains 15 residues.

This clone came up a few times. The chain carries TRBV6-8 and TRBJ1-1, with no clear D. The germline V gene has CDR1 MNHGY and CDR2 SAAAGT. V lost 10 bases, J lost 3 bases, and 15 bases lay in between. The CDR3 consists of 13 residues. CDR3 protein: CAIRPYDDTEAFF. The CDR3 DNA sequence: TGTGCCATCAGACCCTACGACGACACTGAAGCTTTCTTT.

This clone has more than one count but fewer than ten. The chain joins TRBV9 to TRBJ1-1; D might be TRBD1 (6 bases). V was shortened by 5 bases and J by 6 bases, with 20 bases between the two germline ends. CDR1 and CDR2 from the germline V gene are SGDLS and YYNGEE. The CDR3 loop spans 15 amino acids. The CDR3 nucleotides are TGTGCCAGCAGGAGATACGGAGAAGGGGGTCCTGAAGCTTTCTTT. Translating it yields CASRRYGEGGPEAFF.

The sample holds a few counts of this clone. V and J are TRBV9 and TRBJ1-1, with 8 bases fitting TRBD1. Germline V gene sequence: CDR1 SGDLS, CDR2 YYNGEE. V lost 2 bases, J lost 1 base, and 1 base stayed unmatched. This CDR3 is built from 14 residues. CDR3 bases: TGTGCCAGCAGCGTCGGACAGGGGAACACTGAAGCTTTCTTT. It encodes CASSVGQGNTEAFF.

The table lists this clone with a few counts. This chain links TRBV6-8 with TRBJ2-7, with D unclear. Germline values: CDR1 MNHGY, CDR2 SAAAGT. Trimming left V 5 bases short and J 6 bases short, with 17 bases between. The CDR3 spans 14 residues. Written as DNA, the CDR3 is TGTGCCAGCAGTCGCACGCAGTCTACTTCCGAGCAGTACTTC. Amino acid sequence: CASSRTQSTSEQYF.

V gene TRBV6-8 combines with J gene TRBJ1-2; D ambiguous. In germline, CDR1 is MNHGY, CDR2 SAAAGT. Trimming cost V 6 bases and J 3 bases, with 17 bases left between them. CDR3 length: 15 amino acids. The CDR3 loop is CASREGGVLHYGYTF. CDR3 DNA sequence: TGTGCCAGCAGGGAGGGAGGCGTTTTACACTATGGCTACACCTTC.

The V and J genes are TRBV30 and TRBJ1-2; no definite D call. V gave up 4 bases and J gave up 2 bases, with 8 bases separating them. There are 12 residues in the CDR3. Germline V gene lookup returns CDR1 GTSNPN and CDR2 SVGIG (reference sequence). CDR3 in amino acids: CAWNVRNYGYTF. The CDR3 nucleotides read TGTGCCTGGAATGTACGGAACTATGGCTACACCTTC.

This chain links TRBV11-3 with TRBJ2-5; D is unclear. Trimming took off 4 bases at V and 4 bases at J, with 19 bases between the two ends. Per the germline V gene, CDR1 is SGHNT and CDR2 is YENEEA. The CDR3 is 16 amino acids. CDR3 sequence (DNA): TGTGCCAGCAGCTCAATGTCACGGCCCCAAGGAGAGACCCAGTACTTC. Its translation: CASSSMSRPQGETQYF.

This clone was found a few times. The chain recombines TRBV6-8 with TRBJ1-1; D gene unclear. Trimming stripped 0 bases from V and 6 bases from J, with 14 bases between. Germline CDR1 reads MNHGY; CDR2 reads SAAAGT. The CDR3 consists of 15 residues. The CDR3 is CASSYSNSPSAEAFF. Here the CDR3 DNA reads TGTGCCAGCAGTTACTCGAATTCCCCTAGCGCTGAAGCTTTCTTT.

This clone was found a few times. This rearrangement joins TRBV19 to TRBJ1-6, with D uncertain. The CDR3 has 13 amino acids. The V end was cut by 5 bases, the J end by 8 bases, with 10 bases between. From germline, CDR1 is LNHDA and CDR2 SQIVND (reference sequence). The CDR3 region is CASSSASDSPLHF. CDR3 DNA: TGTGCCAGTAGTTCAGCGAGCGATTCACCCCTCCACTTT.